The 14 T cell receptor beta chains below were found in one sample sequenced in a study of shared clonotypes between healthy human individuals (TCRdb year 2020). Libraries were made using the immunoSEQ multiplex PCR assay. Imported from immuneACCESS, the table was reduced by TCRdb to in-frame sequences with V and J called. These copies leave out some clones; in studies compared against another copy, an unresolved V gene accounts for under half, and the cause of the remainder is not known. The sample table lists some 1,400,000 clones, approximately 96% of them with a count of one. The ten largest clones take up approximately 1.1% of the sample. Sequenced sample: naive CD4+ T cells sorted from blood. The sample's cell subset or site label, in plain terms: CD45RA+ positively selected. The receptors were sampled from a young man in good health.

This sequence joins TRBV7-2 and TRBJ2-6; D not certain. Trimming took off 5 bases at V and 1 base at J, with 9 bases between the two ends. Germline CDR1 is SGHTA and CDR2 is FQGNSA. The CDR3 is made up of 15 amino acids. DNA for the CDR3: TGTGCCAGCAGCATTAGCTGGTCTGGGGCCAACGTCCTGACTTTC. Residues: CASSISWSGANVLTF.

This chain connects TRBV27 to TRBJ1-1; the D gene is possibly TRBD1 (5 bases). CDR3 length equals 16 residues. The germline V and J ends were trimmed by 5 bases and 6 bases, with 22 bases remaining between them. Per germline, CDR1 MNHEY and CDR2 SMNVEV (reference sequence). DNA for the CDR3: TGTGCCAGCAGTACCTTTGTGGGACCCCTAAGGTCTGAAGCTTTCTTT. Protein: CASSTFVGPLRSEAFF.

CDR3 sequence (DNA): TGTGCCAGCTCACCTCCCGGGTCCACGCTCCGCTCCTACGAGCAGTACTTC. The encoded protein is CASSPPGSTLRSYEQYF. This chain joins TRBV18 and TRBJ2-7, with D unresolved. CDR1 and CDR2 (germline): KGHSH, LQKENI. This CDR3 spans 17 amino acids. Trimming took off 3 bases at V and 0 bases at J, with 18 bases between the two ends.

The V call is TRBV14, the J call TRBJ2-1, with TRBD2 as a possible D gene (5 bases). Germline V gene data show CDR1 as SGHDN and CDR2 as FVKESK. The length of the CDR3 is 16 residues. V was cut by 4 bases and J by 0 bases, with 13 bases left in between. This chain's CDR3 is CASSPHGGSSYNEQFF. The CDR3 nucleotides read TGTGCCAGCAGCCCCCACGGAGGTTCCTCCTACAATGAGCAGTTCTTC.

This chain connects TRBV6-4 to TRBJ2-1, with a weak D call TRBD2 (5 bases). This CDR3 has 19 residues. Germline V CDR1 and CDR2: MRHNA, SNTAGT. V was clipped by 11 bases and J by 2 bases, with 31 bases between them. The CDR3 spells CAHKEVGAALSPTYNEQFF. The DNA for the CDR3 is TGTGCCCATAAGGAGGTGGGAGCGGCCCTATCACCAACCTACAATGAGCAGTTCTTC.

On this clone itself: The junction and the germline gene differ at one end; a read error may be behind it. The chain couples TRBV6-1 to TRBJ1-5; TRBD1 matches at 8 bases. Looked up from germline, CDR1 is MNHNS and CDR2 is SASEGT. The CDR3 consists of 15 residues. This CDR3 is CASSEATGVQGPRCF. CDR3 in DNA: TGTGCCAGCAGTGAAGCGACAGGGGTTCAGGGTCCCAGGTGTTTT.

The V call is TRBV19, the J call TRBJ2-7; tentative D call: TRBD1 (5 bases). This CDR3 has 11 residues. V lost 5 bases and J lost 5, with 7 bases in between. In germline, CDR1 is LNHDA, CDR2 SQIVND (reference sequence). CDR3 residues: CASSSRDEQYF. As DNA, the CDR3 is TGTGCCAGTAGTTCCAGGGACGAGCAGTACTTC.

The chain has TRBV2 and TRBJ2-5, with 12 bases lining up with TRBD1. V lost 8 bases and J lost 5; bases outside the gene matches: 9. CDR1 and CDR2 from the germline V gene are SNHLY and FYNNEI. The CDR3 length is 15 residues. The DNA for the CDR3 is TGTGCCAGCCTGGATGGGACAGGGGGCGACGAGACCCAGTACTTC. It is translated as CASLDGTGGDETQYF.

The chain combines TRBV29-1 with TRBJ2-5; TRBD1 matches 9 bases. V shed 4 bases and J 5 bases; nucleotides not matched to a gene: 8. This CDR3 spans 14 amino acids. From germline, CDR1 is SQVTM and CDR2 ANQGSEA. DNA of the CDR3: TGCAGCGTTGCAGATACAGGGGGCGAGGAGACCCAGTACTTC. It translates to CSVADTGGEETQYF.

The CDR3 here is CASSRRSGLVDTQYF. CDR3 nucleotides: TGTGCCAGCAGCCGACGGTCCGGGTTGGTAGATACGCAGTATTTT. This chain joins TRBV11-3 and TRBJ2-3, with D unresolved. This CDR3 spans 15 amino acids. The V gene lost 5 bases and the J gene lost 5 bases, with 17 bases spanning the gap. The germline gives CDR1 SGHNT, CDR2 YENEEA.

The chain links TRBV28 to TRBJ1-2, with 9 bases matching TRBD1. The J segment lost 4 bases and the V segment lost 4 bases, leaving 7 bases of the junction unmatched. Germline assignment: CDR1 MDHEN and CDR2 SYDVKM. The length of the CDR3 is 15 residues. The chain's CDR3 is CASSSGTGNLYGYTF. The DNA for the CDR3 is TGTGCCAGCAGTTCCGGGACAGGGAATCTCTATGGCTACACCTTC.

The chain joins TRBV10-3 to TRBJ2-5; D remains unclear. Germline CDR1 and CDR2: ENHRY and SYGVKD. The V end lost 10 bases, the J end lost 4 bases, and 16 bases lay between the germline ends. The CDR3 length is 13 residues. CDR3 nucleotide sequence: TGTGCCAGCTCGTCAGGAGTGGGAGAGACCCAGTACTTC. Residues: CASSSGVGETQYF.

The rearrangement joins TRBV29-1 to TRBJ2-5; D is possibly TRBD1 (5 bases). Looked up from germline, CDR1 is SQVTM and CDR2 is ANQGSEA. The CDR3 is 13 residues long. V was cut by 4 bases and J by 0 bases, with 9 bases left in between. DNA of the CDR3: TGCAGCGTTGCCGCGACAGACCAAGAGACCCAGTACTTC. Amino acids: CSVAATDQETQYF. Complete variable domain (other parts from reference TRBV29-1 and TRBJ2-5): SAVISQKPSRDICQRGTSLTIQCQVDSQVTMMFWYRQQPGQSLTLIATANQGSEATYESGFVIDKFPISRPNLTFSTLTVSNMSPEDSSIYLCSVAATDQETQYFGPGTRLLVL.

The gene calls are TRBV7-9 and TRBJ2-3; 13 nucleotides line up with TRBD2. CDR1 SEHNR and CDR2 FQNEAQ come from the germline V gene (reference sequence). This CDR3 region has 16 residues. V trimming: 3 bases; J trimming: 5 bases; junction bases outside the gene matches: 5. The CDR3 nucleotides are TGTGCCAGCAGCTTTAGACTAGCGGGAGGCAGAGATACGCAGTATTTT. Its translation is CASSFRLAGGRDTQYF.